The 10 T cell receptor beta chains below all came from one sample that was sequenced in a study of blood T cell repertoires in COVID-19. This table comes from immunoSEQ multiplex PCR, and its TCRdb copy is limited to in-frame clones, with some not included. The table lists about 170,000 clones, 82% of them singletons. Input material: peripheral blood. The source is a woman aged 40 to 55 with COVID-19, enrolled during active disease.

The rearrangement joins TRBV6-5 to TRBJ2-3; 9 bases are shared with TRBD2. Germline trimming cut 6 bases from V and 4 bases from J; bases unmatched to any gene: 5. The CDR3 sequence is 14 residues long. Germline loops: CDR1 MNHEY, CDR2 SVGAGI. DNA of the CDR3: TGTGCCAGCAGCCTCAGCGGGGGGTCAGATACGCAGTATTTT. Encoded protein: CASSLSGGSDTQYF.

The V call is TRBV11-1, the J call TRBJ2-1, with 7 bases identical to TRBD2. The length of the CDR3 is 15 residues. V lost 2 bases to trimming and J lost 4 bases; unmatched junction nucleotides: 5. CDR1 is SGHAT and CDR2 is FQDESV in the germline V gene (reference sequence). CDR3 protein: CASSLRTREYNEQFF. In DNA, the CDR3 is TGTGCCAGCAGCTTACGTACGCGGGAGTACAATGAGCAGTTCTTC.

This clone was detected only once. The V call is TRBV6-5, the J call TRBJ2-5; D is perhaps TRBD1 (5 bases). Germline CDR1 reads MNHEY; CDR2 reads SVGAGI. The CDR3 loop spans 13 amino acids. V lost 5 bases to trimming and J lost 2 bases, with 9 bases between them. The CDR3 DNA reads as TGTGCCAGCAGTAGACAGTTACAAGAGACCCAGTACTTC. Protein product: CASSRQLQETQYF.

The chain recombines TRBV5-4 with TRBJ1-6, with D possibly matching TRBD1 (6 bases). Trimming removed 6 bases at V and 10 bases at J, with 20 bases between. The CDR3 sequence is 15 residues long. The germline gives CDR1 SGHNT, CDR2 YYREEE (reference sequence). CDR3 loop: CASTLTGTGWSPLHF. The CDR3 DNA follows: TGTGCCAGCACCCTTACCGGTACAGGGTGGTCACCCCTCCACTTT.

This sequence joins TRBV27 and TRBJ1-1, with D maybe TRBD1 (6 bases). The V end lost 4 bases, the J end lost 5 bases, and 14 bases lay between the germline ends. The CDR3 totals 14 residues. From germline, CDR1 is MNHEY and CDR2 SMNVEV (reference sequence). CDR3 residues: CASSYSGVRTEAFF. In nucleotides, the CDR3 is TGTGCCAGCAGTTATTCAGGGGTGAGGACTGAAGCTTTCTTT.

This rearrangement joins TRBV28 to TRBJ1-1; possible D gene TRBD1, 5 bases. Germline V gene sequence: CDR1 MDHEN, CDR2 SYDVKM. Deletions cut 1 base from V and 1 base from J, with 10 bases between. This CDR3 has 15 residues. The CDR3 spells CASSLSNRRNTEAFF. The DNA of the CDR3 is TGTGCCAGCAGTTTATCCAACAGGAGGAACACTGAAGCTTTCTTT.

The CDR3 spells CASSFLASGGPNEQFF. CDR3 DNA: TGTGCCAGCAGCTTTTTAGCTAGCGGGGGCCCCAATGAGCAGTTCTTC. The chain is built from TRBV7-3 and TRBJ2-1; 10 bases align to TRBD2. The V segment lost 3 bases and the J segment 6 bases; nucleotides outside the gene matches: 8. Germline V CDR1 and CDR2: SGHTA, FQGTGA. This CDR3 has 16 amino acids.

The chain carries TRBV6-5 and TRBJ2-1, with D unresolved. The CDR3 spans 15 residues. The germline CDR1 and CDR2 sequences are MNHEY and SVGAGI. Trimming took off 5 bases at V and 7 bases at J, with 18 bases between the two ends. In DNA, the CDR3 is TGTGCCAGCAGTCAGCGACCGATTACCGCGAATGAGCAGTTCTTC. This gives the protein CASSQRPITANEQFF.

The chain uses TRBV2 and TRBJ2-5; TRBD1 matches 9 bases. The CDR3 is made up of 15 amino acids. CDR1 SNHLY and CDR2 FYNNEI come from the germline V gene. The J segment lost 5 bases and the V segment lost 5 bases, leaving 9 bases of the junction unmatched. The CDR3 reads CASSTRDRATETQYF. CDR3 bases: TGTGCCAGCAGTACCCGGGACAGGGCAACGGAGACCCAGTACTTC.

The chain's CDR3 is CASSPGVGGNEQFF. CDR3 nucleotides: TGTGCCAGCAGCCCCGGGGTGGGGGGTAATGAGCAGTTCTTC. The chain has TRBV11-2 and TRBJ2-1; D perhaps matches TRBD2 (6 bases). The germline V and J ends were trimmed by 5 bases and 7 bases, with 15 bases remaining between them. The V gene's germline CDR1 is SGHAT and CDR2 FQNNGV. The CDR3 runs to 14 residues.